The present T cell receptor beta chain was sequenced within a study of PD-1 blockade in classical Hodgkin lymphoma. The protocol was immunoSEQ multiplex PCR, while the TCRdb copy is restricted to in-frame clones and leaves out a portion. This table has about 13,000 clones, more than 90% appearing once. Germline V lookup: CDR1 SGHKS, CDR2 YYEKEE (reference sequence). CDR3 size: 14 residues. V was cut by 0 bases and J by 3 bases, with 7 bases left in between. Exposure to brentuximab vedotin varied, and each patient had relapsed following autologous stem cell transplantation. This chain connects TRBV5-5 to TRBJ1-5, with D unclear. Sequences were derived from peripheral blood mononuclear cells (PBMCs), sampled at baseline. The sequence derives from a human donor with classical Hodgkin lymphoma. The chain's CDR3 is CASSLVLYNQPQHF. DNA for the CDR3: TGTGCCAGCAGCTTGGTACTATACAATCAGCCCCAGCATTTT.